Sequencing of this TCR beta chain was carried out in a study of regulatory T cells in long-lasting Graves disease. Regarding the study as a whole: Among persistent patients, a larger number of public clonotypes were shared (approximately 3,000) than among newly diagnosed patients (more than 850).

Arm-PCR of CDR3 regions with iRepertoire HTBI primers generated TCR beta libraries. TCRdb analysed the multiplex PCR reads with MiXCR anew, one entry per CDR3 protein. The sample has some 420,000 distinct CDR3 sequences; approximately 23% are singletons. Remarks on this clonotype: Its specificity is unknown.

Documented time point: persistent/refractory GD, antithyroid drugs over 5 years with positive TRAb. Generation of the TCR library employed RNA extracted from PBMCs. V was clipped by 5 bases and J by 4 bases; unmatched bases: 10. This CDR3 spans 15 amino acids. Germline CDR1 and CDR2: SGHRS and YFSETQ. Sequences were derived from peripheral blood mononuclear cells (PBMCs), sampled when the disease was refractory, from a patient treated with antithyroid drugs. The rearrangement links TRBV5-1 to TRBJ2-7; 9 bases match TRBD1. This sequence was found in a female donor with Graves disease. Here the CDR3 reads CASSVGDRETYEQYF. The CDR3 region has the DNA TGCGCCAGCAGTGTCGGGGACAGGGAGACTTACGAGCAGTACTTC.